Below, 18 T cell receptor beta chains from the same sample are listed, as sequenced in a study of blood T cells in healthy people across ages. Combining a sample-barcoded 5' primer with a J-beta primer mix, a second PCR ran for 7 to 11 cycles. TCRdb reprocessed the 5' RACE reads with MiXCR, giving one entry per CDR3 protein. The table lists roughly 1,700,000 distinct CDR3 sequences, roughly 30% of them singletons. The material sequenced was blood. The receptors were sampled from a woman in her thirties in good health.

This clonotype has just a few counts. J is TRBJ2-3 and V is TRBV9; 8 bases fit TRBD2. Losses at the gene ends were 4 bases for V and 5 bases for J; bases not matched to a gene: 9. Germline loops: CDR1 SGDLS, CDR2 YYNGEE. CDR3 length: 15 residues. CDR3 amino acids: CASSPGGGSIDTQYF. CDR3 coding DNA: TGTGCCAGCAGCCCGGGGGGGGGCTCCATAGATACGCAGTATTTT.

The rearrangement links TRBV29-1 to TRBJ2-1; 8 nucleotides match TRBD2. There are 13 residues in the CDR3. Germline V gives CDR1 SQVTM, CDR2 ANQGSEA. Unmatched junction bases numbered 9, after V lost 7 bases and J lost 7 bases. CDR3 bases: TGCAGCGCCCGGGAGGGGGATTGGAATGAGCAGTTCTTC. This gives the protein CSAREGDWNEQFF.

This clonotype was detected many times. The CDR3 protein is CASSLASDNEQFF. The CDR3 DNA is TGTGCCAGCAGCTTAGCGTCAGACAATGAGCAGTTCTTC. This chain joins TRBV7-9 and TRBJ2-1; D remains unclear. CDR1 and CDR2 (germline): SEHNR, FQNEAQ (reference sequence). The germline V and J ends were trimmed by 0 bases and 5 bases, with 5 bases remaining between them. The length of the CDR3 is 13 residues.

The chain joins TRBV2 to TRBJ2-7; 7 bases map to TRBD1. The CDR3 contains 12 residues. Losses at the gene ends were 8 bases for V and 6 bases for J; bases not matched to a gene: 7. Germline values: CDR1 SNHLY, CDR2 FYNNEI. CDR3 sequence: CASDRVGSEQYF. In nucleotides, the CDR3 is TGTGCCAGCGACAGGGTGGGCTCCGAGCAGTACTTC.

The rearrangement links TRBV9 to TRBJ2-2; 9 nucleotides match TRBD1. This CDR3 spans 16 amino acids. V shed 4 bases, J shed 5 bases, and the junction held 9 bases outside the gene matches. Germline CDR1 and CDR2: SGDLS and YYNGEE. CDR3 residues: CASSNPGQGVTGELFF. The CDR3 bases are TGTGCCAGCAGCAATCCGGGACAGGGAGTGACCGGGGAGCTGTTTTTT.

The chain joins TRBV7-2 to TRBJ2-7; 9 nucleotides match TRBD2. V lost 5 bases to trimming and J lost 3 bases; unmatched junction nucleotides: 5. Germline lookup yields CDR1 SGHTA and CDR2 FQGNSA. CDR3 length: 14 amino acids. The CDR3 nucleotides read TGTGCCAGCAGCATGGTAGCGGGAGACTACGAGCAGTACTTC. Translated, it gives CASSMVAGDYEQYF.

The V gene is TRBV15, the J gene TRBJ2-3; TRBD1 is a possible D gene (5 bases). CDR1 LNHNV and CDR2 YYDKDF come from the germline V gene (reference sequence). The CDR3 extends over 15 amino acids. Trimming shortened V by 1 base and J by 2 bases, and 10 bases separated the two germline ends. CDR3 loop: CATSRGQLVTDTQYF. DNA for the CDR3: TGTGCCACCAGCAGAGGACAGCTAGTCACAGATACGCAGTATTTT.

Many counts were recorded for this clonotype. The rearrangement links TRBV9 to TRBJ2-1; 11 bases map to TRBD2. J lost 8 bases, V lost 0 bases, and 4 bases had no gene match. This CDR3 region has 15 residues. CDR1 is SGDLS, CDR2 YYNGEE, per germline. The CDR3 loop is CASSVGLAGLDEQFF. The DNA for the CDR3 is TGTGCCAGCAGCGTAGGACTAGCGGGGCTTGATGAGCAGTTCTTC.

V usage is TRBV7-3 and J usage is TRBJ2-3; D gene ambiguous. This CDR3 spans 13 amino acids. Trimming took 6 bases from V and 8 from J, leaving 15 bases between them. Germline CDR1 SGHTA, CDR2 FQGTGA. The CDR3 loop reads CASSLLKGGTQYF. As DNA, the CDR3 is TGTGCCAGCAGTTTACTGAAGGGTGGTACGCAGTATTTT.

The V and J genes are TRBV12-3 or TRBV12-4 and TRBJ2-7, with 11 bases that match TRBD2. The DNA end is a closer match to TRBJ2-5, so the J assignment may be wrong. CDR3 size: 14 residues. CDR3 coding DNA: TGTGCCAGCAGAATAGCGGGGGGGCCGGAGACCCAGTACTTC. Translated, it gives CASRIAGGPETQYF.

This clonotype was detected ten times or more. The V call is TRBV20-1, the J call TRBJ1-5, with D possibly being TRBD1 (6 bases). Looked up from germline, CDR1 is DFQATT and CDR2 is SNEGSKA (reference sequence). Trimming shortened V by 6 bases and J by 5 bases, and 11 bases separated the two germline ends. The CDR3 is 12 residues long. The CDR3 nucleotides are TGCAGTGCCAAAAGGGGGGATCAGCCCCAGCATTTT. Translation: CSAKRGDQPQHF.

This chain joins TRBV10-2 and TRBJ2-1; a possible D gene is TRBD2 (5 bases). The V gene's germline CDR1 is WSHSY and CDR2 SAAADI. The CDR3 covers 14 residues. Trimming shortened V by 8 bases and J by 3 bases, and 14 bases separated the two germline ends. The CDR3 loop is CASGAGRNYNEQFF. In nucleotides, the CDR3 is TGCGCCAGCGGTGCGGGCAGAAACTACAATGAGCAGTTCTTC.

Turning to this clonotype: Mismatch with germline at one junction end may stem from a read error. The CDR3 reads CTSTLDPYLTDTQYF. Written as DNA, the CDR3 is TGTACCAGCACCTTGGACCCCTATCTAACGGATACGCAGTATTTT. This chain connects TRBV7-9 to TRBJ2-3, with D unclear. Germline V gene lookup returns CDR1 SEHNR and CDR2 FQNEAQ (reference sequence). The CDR3 runs to 15 residues.

A few counts support this clonotype. The V call is TRBV2, the J call TRBJ2-3; TRBD2 might be the D (5 bases). The CDR3 contains 14 residues. Germline CDR1 reads SNHLY; CDR2 reads FYNNEI. V lost 2 bases and J 6 bases, leaving 12 bases between the germline ends. Here the CDR3 reads CASSESSFLDTQYF. The CDR3 DNA reads as TGTGCCAGCAGTGAATCTAGCTTCTTGGATACGCAGTATTTT. Combining the CDR3 with reference TRBV2 and TRBJ2-3 gives the whole variable domain EPEVTQTPSHQVTQMGQEVILRCVPISNHLYFYWYRQILGQKVEFLVSFYNNEISEKSEIFDDQFSVERPDGSNFTLKIRSTKLEDSAMYFCASSESSFLDTQYFGPGTRLTVL.

The gene calls are TRBV9 and TRBJ2-2; D remains unclear. The germline V and J ends were trimmed by 3 bases and 2 bases, with 11 bases remaining between them. Germline V lookup: CDR1 SGDLS, CDR2 YYNGEE. This CDR3 region has 15 residues. CDR3 bases: TGTGCCAGCAGCGCCCGTAGGGAAAACACCGGGGAGCTGTTTTTT. It encodes CASSARRENTGELFF.

This clonotype was seen only a few times. The gene calls are TRBV5-4 and TRBJ2-5; 10 bases match TRBD1. Germline V gene lookup returns CDR1 SGHNT and CDR2 YYREEE (reference sequence). The CDR3 loop spans 14 amino acids. The V gene end was trimmed by 5 bases and the J gene end by 3 bases; junction bases not matched to a gene: 4. The CDR3 here is CASRGGTGEETQYF. CDR3 DNA sequence: TGTGCCAGCAGAGGGGGGACAGGGGAAGAGACCCAGTACTTC.

J is TRBJ2-7 and V is TRBV3-1; 8 bases map to TRBD2. Per the germline V gene, CDR1 is LGHDT and CDR2 is YNNKEL (reference sequence). V trimming: 5 bases; J trimming: 0 bases; junction bases outside the gene matches: 6. The CDR3 totals 15 residues. This chain's CDR3 is CASSVSGSYSYEQYF. The CDR3 DNA follows: TGTGCCAGCAGCGTGAGCGGGAGTTACTCCTACGAGCAGTACTTC.

This clonotype showed up just a few times. The chain employs TRBV20-1 and TRBJ1-1, with 8 bases aligning to TRBD1. CDR1 and CDR2 (germline): DFQATT, SNEGSKA (reference sequence). This CDR3 comprises 11 residues. Losses at the gene ends were 8 bases for V and 6 bases for J; bases not matched to a gene: 5. The CDR3 DNA follows: TGCAGTACGCAGGGGGCCTCTGAAGCTTTCTTT. Amino acid sequence: CSTQGASEAFF.